The rows below give T cell receptor beta chains drawn from one sample of a study of siplizumab effects on memory and regulatory T cells. Clones were read by immunoSEQ multiplex PCR, and TCRdb kept only the in-frame ones, dropping some. The sample shows approximately 100,000 clones, just under 95% of them seen only once. Sequenced material: non-Treg CD4+ T cells sorted from blood. The receptors originated from a human donor in good health. Each CDR3 is given with its conserved first and last residue. D genes are given only for firm matches. Clone size appears in some rows only: once, few, many, or a class for an expanded clone.

cdr3_aa: CASSFRSYGYTF
cdr3_nt: TGTGCCAGTAGTTTCCGGAGCTATGGCTACACCTTC
clone_size: NA
d_call: NA
v_call: TRBV19
j_call: TRBJ1-2

cdr3_aa: CASSEFSGSGDTQYF
cdr3_nt: TGTGCCAGCAGTGAATTCAGTGGGAGTGGAGATACGCAGTATTTT
clone_size: NA
d_call: NA
v_call: TRBV25-1
j_call: TRBJ2-3

cdr3_aa: CSAKGDTEAFF
cdr3_nt: TGCAGTGCTAAAGGGGACACTGAAGCTTTCTTT
clone_size: NA
d_call: NA
v_call: TRBV20-1
j_call: TRBJ1-1

cdr3_aa: CASSTPPTDNYGYTF
cdr3_nt: TGTGCCAGCAGTACACCACCTACAGATAACTATGGCTACACCTTC
clone_size: NA
d_call: NA
v_call: TRBV6-5
j_call: TRBJ1-2

cdr3_aa: CASSPTAAYQETQYF
cdr3_nt: TGTGCCAGCAGCCCCACAGCGGCGTACCAAGAGACCCAGTACTTC
clone_size: NA
d_call: NA
v_call: TRBV7-3
j_call: TRBJ2-5

cdr3_aa: CASSLFRTGREDTQYF
cdr3_nt: TGCGCCAGCAGCTTGTTTCGGACAGGGAGGGAAGATACGCAGTATTTT
clone_size: NA
d_call: NA
v_call: TRBV5-1
j_call: TRBJ2-3

cdr3_aa: CASSVGQSGANVLTF
cdr3_nt: TGTGCCAGCAGCGTGGGACAGTCAGGGGCCAACGTCCTGACTTTC
clone_size: NA
d_call: TRBD1
v_call: TRBV7-8
j_call: TRBJ2-6

cdr3_aa: CASSTTRGRKDEQYF
cdr3_nt: TGTGCCAGTAGTACGACAAGGGGGCGAAAGGACGAGCAGTACTTC
clone_size: NA
d_call: TRBD1
v_call: TRBV19
j_call: TRBJ2-7

cdr3_aa: CASSPARGHTGELFF
cdr3_nt: TGTGCCAGCAGCCCCGCCAGGGGGCACACCGGGGAGCTGTTTTTT
clone_size: NA
d_call: TRBD1
v_call: TRBV6-6
j_call: TRBJ2-2

cdr3_aa: CASRGGGLLANVLTF
cdr3_nt: TGCGCCAGCAGAGGTGGGGGGCTTTTGGCCAACGTCCTGACTTTC
clone_size: few
d_call: NA
v_call: TRBV5-1
j_call: TRBJ2-6

cdr3_aa: CASRPPGARGMGYYEQYF
cdr3_nt: TGTGCCAGCAGACCACCGGGCGCACGGGGGATGGGGTACTACGAGCAGTACTTC
clone_size: NA
d_call: NA
v_call: TRBV7-9
j_call: TRBJ2-7

cdr3_aa: CASSSYSGTFTDTQYF
cdr3_nt: TGTGCCAGCAGTAGCTATAGCGGGACCTTCACAGATACGCAGTATTTT
clone_size: NA
d_call: TRBD2
v_call: TRBV27
j_call: TRBJ2-3

cdr3_aa: CASSRNRGLGEQYF
cdr3_nt: TGTGCCAGCAGCCGAAATAGGGGGCTGGGGGAGCAGTACTTC
clone_size: NA
d_call: TRBD1
v_call: TRBV14
j_call: TRBJ2-7

cdr3_aa: CAWRPRVGREQYF
cdr3_nt: TGTGCCTGGAGGCCCAGGGTGGGTCGCGAGCAGTACTTC
clone_size: NA
d_call: NA
v_call: TRBV30
j_call: TRBJ2-7

cdr3_aa: CASSQGGGDGETQYF
cdr3_nt: TGCGCCAGCAGCCAAGGCGGAGGGGATGGCGAGACCCAGTACTTC
clone_size: NA
d_call: NA
v_call: TRBV4-1
j_call: TRBJ2-5

cdr3_aa: CASSLGEYGQPQHF
cdr3_nt: TGCGCCAGCAGCTTGGGGGAGTATGGTCAGCCCCAGCATTTT
clone_size: NA
d_call: NA
v_call: TRBV5-1
j_call: TRBJ1-5

cdr3_aa: CASSQGDRKNIQYF
cdr3_nt: TGCGCCAGCAGCCAGGGGGACAGGAAAAACATTCAGTACTTC
clone_size: NA
d_call: TRBD1
v_call: TRBV5-1
j_call: TRBJ2-4

cdr3_aa: CASSMENRGRHNSPLHF
cdr3_nt: TGCGCCAGCAGCATGGAGAATCGGGGGCGTCATAATTCACCCCTCCACTTT
clone_size: once
d_call: NA
v_call: TRBV5-1
j_call: TRBJ1-6

cdr3_aa: CASSTRGDTQYF
cdr3_nt: TGTGCCAGCAGCACCCGTGGGGATACGCAGTATTTT
clone_size: NA
d_call: NA
v_call: TRBV7-8
j_call: TRBJ2-3

cdr3_aa: CASSLVLGTVNTGELFF
cdr3_nt: TGTGCCAGCAGCTTGGTTTTGGGGACAGTCAACACCGGGGAGCTGTTTTTT
clone_size: NA
d_call: TRBD1
v_call: TRBV11-2
j_call: TRBJ2-2

cdr3_aa: CASSEALVTTEAFF
cdr3_nt: TGTGCCAGCAGTGAAGCGTTAGTTACGACGGAAGCTTTCTTT
clone_size: NA
d_call: NA
v_call: TRBV6-1
j_call: TRBJ1-1

cdr3_aa: CASHSPGLLYEQYF
cdr3_nt: TGTGCCAGCCACTCCCCGGGCTTATTATACGAGCAGTACTTC
clone_size: NA
d_call: NA
v_call: TRBV28
j_call: TRBJ2-7

cdr3_aa: CSGLLAGETQYF
cdr3_nt: TGCAGCGGGTTACTAGCTGGAGAGACCCAGTACTTC
clone_size: NA
d_call: NA
v_call: TRBV29-1
j_call: TRBJ2-5

cdr3_aa: CAISESGVNYGYTF
cdr3_nt: TGTGCCATCAGTGAATCCGGCGTTAACTATGGCTACACCTTC
clone_size: NA
d_call: NA
v_call: TRBV10-3
j_call: TRBJ1-2

cdr3_aa: CASSSVALAGGNGEQYF
cdr3_nt: TGTGCCAGCAGTTCCGTCGCTCTAGCGGGAGGCAATGGGGAGCAGTACTTC
clone_size: NA
d_call: TRBD2
v_call: TRBV28
j_call: TRBJ2-7

cdr3_aa: CASSLAAGAITGELFF
cdr3_nt: TGCGCCAGCAGCTTGGCCGCAGGGGCGATCACCGGGGAGCTGTTTTTT
clone_size: NA
d_call: NA
v_call: TRBV5-1
j_call: TRBJ2-2

cdr3_aa: CASSRTSNEQFF
cdr3_nt: TGTGCCAGCAGCCGGACCAGCAATGAGCAGTTCTTC
clone_size: NA
d_call: NA
v_call: TRBV5-5
j_call: TRBJ2-1

cdr3_aa: CACPAMFYGPGELFF
cdr3_nt: TGTGCCTGCCCAGCAATGTTTTACGGTCCCGGGGAGCTGTTTTTT
clone_size: NA
d_call: NA
v_call: TRBV30
j_call: TRBJ2-2

cdr3_aa: CASSMNFRSAGELFF
cdr3_nt: TGTGCCAGTAGTATGAATTTCCGCAGCGCCGGGGAGCTGTTTTTT
clone_size: NA
d_call: NA
v_call: TRBV19
j_call: TRBJ2-2

cdr3_aa: CASSEGRGVRRNQPQHF
cdr3_nt: TGTGCCAGCAGTGAAGGGCGGGGGGTAAGGAGGAATCAGCCCCAGCATTTT
clone_size: NA
d_call: NA
v_call: TRBV6-1
j_call: TRBJ1-5

cdr3_aa: CASSLGGTGGSGELFF
cdr3_nt: TGTGCCAGCAGCTTAGGCGGGACAGGGGGGTCCGGGGAGCTGTTTTTT
clone_size: NA
d_call: TRBD1
v_call: TRBV11-3
j_call: TRBJ2-2

cdr3_aa: CASSLGAGINTGELFF
cdr3_nt: TGTGCCAGCAGCTTAGGGGCGGGAATAAACACCGGGGAGCTGTTTTTT
clone_size: NA
d_call: NA
v_call: TRBV11-2
j_call: TRBJ2-2

cdr3_aa: CASTYRDNYGYTF
cdr3_nt: TGTGCCAGCACCTACAGGGATAACTATGGCTACACCTTC
clone_size: NA
d_call: NA
v_call: TRBV6-6
j_call: TRBJ1-2

cdr3_aa: CASSIGRGEKLFF
cdr3_nt: TGTGCCAGTAGTATTGGCAGAGGTGAAAAACTGTTTTTT
clone_size: NA
d_call: NA
v_call: TRBV19
j_call: TRBJ1-4

cdr3_aa: CASSSDGSTDTQYF
cdr3_nt: TGTGCCAGCAGTTCCGACGGAAGCACAGATACGCAGTATTTT
clone_size: NA
d_call: NA
v_call: TRBV6-4
j_call: TRBJ2-3

cdr3_aa: CASSPIGGNSGANVLTF
cdr3_nt: TGTGCCAGCTCACCAATAGGGGGGAACTCTGGGGCCAACGTCCTGACTTTC
clone_size: NA
d_call: NA
v_call: TRBV18
j_call: TRBJ2-6

cdr3_aa: CASRGLARSYEQYF
cdr3_nt: TGTGCCAGCAGGGGACTAGCACGATCCTACGAGCAGTACTTC
clone_size: NA
d_call: TRBD2
v_call: TRBV27
j_call: TRBJ2-7

cdr3_aa: CSASTGKDTQYF
cdr3_nt: TGCAGCGCCTCGACAGGGAAAGATACGCAGTATTTT
clone_size: few
d_call: TRBD1
v_call: TRBV29-1
j_call: TRBJ2-3

cdr3_aa: CARSLIMDSSGKQSQPQHF
cdr3_nt: TGTGCCAGAAGCTTGATTATGGACAGTTCGGGGAAACAATCTCAGCCCCAGCATTTT
clone_size: NA
d_call: NA
v_call: TRBV5-3
j_call: TRBJ1-5

cdr3_aa: CASSGGSGREDQPQHF
cdr3_nt: TGTGCCAGCAGCGGGGGCTCGGGGCGAGAGGATCAGCCCCAGCATTTT
clone_size: NA
d_call: NA
v_call: TRBV9
j_call: TRBJ1-5

cdr3_aa: CASSGRDSGRASYNEQFF
cdr3_nt: TGTGCCAGCAGCGGTCGGGATAGCGGGAGGGCCTCCTACAATGAGCAGTTCTTC
clone_size: NA
d_call: TRBD2
v_call: TRBV28
j_call: TRBJ2-1

cdr3_aa: CASSLMSGVGTDTQYF
cdr3_nt: TGTGCCAGCAGCCTGATGTCAGGGGTGGGCACAGATACGCAGTATTTT
clone_size: NA
d_call: NA
v_call: TRBV7-3
j_call: TRBJ2-3

cdr3_aa: CAWSVDRGDYGYTF
cdr3_nt: TGTGCCTGGAGTGTGGACAGGGGAGACTATGGCTACACCTTC
clone_size: once
d_call: TRBD1
v_call: TRBV30
j_call: TRBJ1-2

cdr3_aa: CASNQGASDGYTF
cdr3_nt: TGCGCCAGCAACCAGGGGGCTTCGGATGGCTACACCTTC
clone_size: NA
d_call: TRBD1
v_call: TRBV5-1
j_call: TRBJ1-2

cdr3_aa: CASSLSGQGERMRDTEAFF
cdr3_nt: TGTGCCAGCAGCTTAAGTGGACAGGGGGAACGGATGAGGGACACTGAAGCTTTCTTT
clone_size: NA
d_call: TRBD1
v_call: TRBV7-6
j_call: TRBJ1-1

cdr3_aa: CASSMTRGSGNTIYF
cdr3_nt: TGTGCCAGCAGCATGACGCGCGGCTCTGGAAACACCATATATTTT
clone_size: NA
d_call: NA
v_call: TRBV11-2
j_call: TRBJ1-3